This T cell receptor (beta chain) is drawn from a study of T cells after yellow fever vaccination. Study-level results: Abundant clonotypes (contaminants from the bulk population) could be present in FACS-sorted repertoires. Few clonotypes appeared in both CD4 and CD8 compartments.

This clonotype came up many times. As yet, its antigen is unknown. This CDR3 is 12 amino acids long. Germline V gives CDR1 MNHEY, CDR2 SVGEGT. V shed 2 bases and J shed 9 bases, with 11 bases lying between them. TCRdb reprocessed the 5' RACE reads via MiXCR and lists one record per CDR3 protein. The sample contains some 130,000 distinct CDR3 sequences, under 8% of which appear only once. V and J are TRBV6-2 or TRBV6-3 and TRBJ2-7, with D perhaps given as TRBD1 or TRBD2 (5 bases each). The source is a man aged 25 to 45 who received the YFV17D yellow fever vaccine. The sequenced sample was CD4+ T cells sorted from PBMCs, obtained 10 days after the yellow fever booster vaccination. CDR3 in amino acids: CASSYGGIAQYF. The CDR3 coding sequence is TGTGCCAGCAGTTACGGGGGAATCGCGCAGTACTTC.